The present TCR beta chain was sequenced within a study of blood T cell repertoires in COVID-19. For the study at large: Samples representing acute and convalescent COVID-19 were sourced from the United States, Italy and Spain. The cDNA or gDNA used as material had been derived from T cells, B-cell-depleted T cells, or PBMCs.

Original analysis: Reference gene primer amplification gave nucleated cell count estimates. The data were produced by immunoSEQ multiplex PCR, yet TCRdb's version contains in-frame clones alone and is incomplete. V and J calls plus clone size are reproduced from that table; the DNA served to infer D and trimming. The sample shows hundreds of thousands of clones, approximately 85% of them seen only once. Germline CDR1 is SGHAT and CDR2 is FQNNGV. This CDR3 region has 15 residues. V shed 1 base and J shed 4 bases, with 13 bases lying between them. This sequence was found in a woman between 65 and 79 years old with acute or convalescent COVID-19. The sequenced sample consisted of peripheral blood. The chain couples TRBV11-2 to TRBJ1-2; D is possibly TRBD1 (5 bases). This CDR3 reads CASSLALTGIYGYTF. The DNA for the CDR3 is TGTGCCAGCAGCTTAGCCCTTACAGGAATCTATGGCTACACCTTC.